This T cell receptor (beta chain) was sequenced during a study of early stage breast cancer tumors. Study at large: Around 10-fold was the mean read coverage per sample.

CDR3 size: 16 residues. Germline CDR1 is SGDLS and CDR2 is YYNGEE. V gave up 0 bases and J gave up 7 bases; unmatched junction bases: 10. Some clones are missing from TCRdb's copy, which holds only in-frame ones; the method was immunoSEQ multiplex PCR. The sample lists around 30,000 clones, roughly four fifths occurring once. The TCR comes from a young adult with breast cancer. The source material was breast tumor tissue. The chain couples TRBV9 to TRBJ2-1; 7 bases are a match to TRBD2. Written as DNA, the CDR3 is TGTGCCAGCAGCGTAGTCGTGACTAGCTCGATTAATGAGCAGTTCTTC. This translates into CASSVVVTSSINEQFF.